This is a list of T cell receptor beta chains from one sample in a study of cytomegalovirus exposure and HLA in healthy donors. TCRdb's table, derived via immunoSEQ multiplex PCR, lists solely in-frame clones and lacks some. The data hold roughly 150,000 clones, with roughly 83% observed a single time. Sample: PBMCs. The receptors originated from a young woman in good health and CMV-seronegative. CDR3s include the opening cysteine and the closing phenylalanine or tryptophan. D genes are given only for firm matches. Part of the rows lack a size; the others show once, few, many or a class for expanded clones.

>TRBJ2-7|NA|TRBV18|NA
TGTGCCAGCTCACCACCGCAGGGTCTGACCTACGAGCAGTACTTC
CASSPPQGLTYEQYF
>TRBJ1-6|NA|TRBV19|NA
TGTGCCAGTACCACGCGCCCGAGGGATCCCCTCCACTTT
CASTTRPRDPLHF
>TRBJ1-5|NA|TRBV2|NA
TGTGCCAGCAGTGAGGCACAGGGCATTGACAATCAGCCCCAGCATTTT
CASSEAQGIDNQPQHF
>TRBJ2-7|NA|TRBV2|TRBD1
TGTGCCGGCTCACGGGGGACAGGGGCCTACGAGCAGTACTTC
CAGSRGTGAYEQYF
>TRBJ1-2|once|TRBV7-9|TRBD1
TGTGCCAGCAGCTACTCCTGGGACAGCTTCTATGGCTACACCTTC
CASSYSWDSFYGYTF
>TRBJ2-1|NA|TRBV15|TRBD2
TGTGCCACCAGCAGAAGGACTAGCAATAATGAGCAGTTCTTC
CATSRRTSNNEQFF
>TRBJ1-3|NA|TRBV19|NA
TGTGCCAGTACCCCCTTGGGCAGGGCCGGAAACACCATATATTTT
CASTPLGRAGNTIYF
>TRBJ1-3|once|TRBV6-1|NA
TGTGCCAGCAGACCCAATAGGGGGTATGGAAACACCATATATTTT
CASRPNRGYGNTIYF
>TRBJ2-3|NA|TRBV5-1|NA
TGCGCCAGCAGCTTGGAGGGGTGGGTTAGCACAGATACGCAGTATTTT
CASSLEGWVSTDTQYF
>TRBJ1-2|NA|TRBV11-2|NA
TGTGCCTGTACAAGAAACAACTATGGCTACACCTTC
CACTRNNYGYTF
>TRBJ2-1|NA|TRBV20-1|NA
TGCAGTGCAACCGAGAATGAGCAGTTCTTC
CSATENEQFF
>TRBJ2-7|NA|TRBV11-2|NA
TGTGCCAGCAGCTTAGGCGGCAGCGTACGCGAGCAGTACTTC
CASSLGGSVREQYF
>TRBJ1-4|NA|TRBV7-9|TRBD1
TGTTCCAGCAGCCGTGGACAGGGGGCAACTAATGAAAAACTGTTTTTT
CSSSRGQGATNEKLFF
>TRBJ1-2|NA|TRBV4-1|NA
TGCGCCAGCAGCCAAGGGCGGGGGGGGGACTATGGCTACACCTTC
CASSQGRGGDYGYTF
>TRBJ1-1|NA|TRBV5-1|TRBD1
TGCGCCAGCAGCCTAAACCCGACAGGGACGTGGAACACTGAAGCTTTCTTT
CASSLNPTGTWNTEAFF
>TRBJ1-4|NA|TRBV19|TRBD1
TGTGCCAGTAGTAAAAACCCCCCGGGACAGCTAAATGAAAAACTGTTTTTT
CASSKNPPGQLNEKLFF
>TRBJ2-1|NA|TRBV27|NA
TGTGCCAGCAGCTTAGCAGGGGCTGATGAGCAGTTCTTC
CASSLAGADEQFF
>TRBJ2-5|NA|TRBV6-5|TRBD2
TGTGCCAGCAGTTATCCGACTAGCGGGGGCCAGGAGACCCAGTACTTC
CASSYPTSGGQETQYF
>TRBJ1-2|NA|TRBV5-6|NA
TGTGCCAGCAGCCTTAATTACTATGGCTACACCTTC
CASSLNYYGYTF
>TRBJ2-3|NA|TRBV30|NA
TGTGCCTGGTTGCAGGGCCTGGATACGCAGTATTTT
CAWLQGLDTQYF
>TRBJ2-2|NA|TRBV30|NA
TGTGCCTGGAGTGTACTAGGACTCAACACCGGGGAGCTGTTTTTT
CAWSVLGLNTGELFF
>TRBJ1-1|NA|TRBV13|NA
TGTGCCAGCAGCTTAGGCCTGTTAAACACTGAAGCTTTCTTT
CASSLGLLNTEAFF
>TRBJ1-3|NA|TRBV5-6|TRBD1
TGTGCCAGCAGCTGGACAGGGGCTGGAAACACCATATATTTT
CASSWTGAGNTIYF
>TRBJ2-7|NA|TRBV5-1|TRBD1
TGCGCCAGCAGCTTGGCTGAGGGGGCCAACGAGCAGTACTTC
CASSLAEGANEQYF
>TRBJ1-2|NA|TRBV29-1|TRBD1
TGCAGCGTTGAACGACCAGGGGGCCGCTATGGCTACACCTTC
CSVERPGGRYGYTF
>TRBJ1-2|NA|TRBV15|NA
TGTGCCACCAGCAGAGAAACGGGTGGCTACACCTTC
CATSRETGGYTF
>TRBJ2-5|NA|TRBV7-7|NA
TGTGCTAGCAGCTTAGGCTCGGGGACACCGGAGACCCAGTACTTC
CASSLGSGTPETQYF
>TRBJ1-1|NA|TRBV13|NA
TGTGCCAGCAGCCCCGAACAGGGCTGGAACACTGAAGCTTTCTTT
CASSPEQGWNTEAFF
>TRBJ1-4|NA|TRBV18|NA
TGTGCCAGCTCACGGAATACACCGGGGGTTCCAAATGAAAAACTGTTTTTT
CASSRNTPGVPNEKLFF
>TRBJ1-1|NA|TRBV10-1|NA
TGCGCCAGCGCACAGGGTTGGACTGAAGCTTTCTTT
CASAQGWTEAFF
>TRBJ1-5|NA|TRBV7-9|TRBD1
TGTGCCAGCAGCTTAGGTCAGGGGGCTACGATTGGCAATCAGCCCCAGCATTTT
CASSLGQGATIGNQPQHF
>TRBJ2-7|NA|TRBV7-9|NA
TGTGCCAGCAGCTTATCACAGAACGAAGGCGAGCAGTACTTC
CASSLSQNEGEQYF
>TRBJ2-1|NA|TRBV11-2|TRBD2
TGTGCCAGCAGCCTACTAGCGGGGGGACCCTACAATGAGCAGTTCTTC
CASSLLAGGPYNEQFF
>TRBJ1-4|NA|TRBV18|TRBD1
TGTGCCAGCTCACTACAGGGGAGGCAGCTTGCAACTAATGAAAAACTGTTTTTT
CASSLQGRQLATNEKLFF
>TRBJ2-3|NA|TRBV7-9|TRBD2
TGTGCCAGCAGCTTGGGACGTACTAGCGGGGGCAATACAGATACGCAGTATTTT
CASSLGRTSGGNTDTQYF
>TRBJ2-1|NA|TRBV6-1|NA
TGTGCCACCCTGAGGGGGTCCTACAATGAGCAGTTCTTC
CATLRGSYNEQFF
>TRBJ1-1|NA|TRBV7-8|NA
TGTGCCAGCAGCTTAGACTCAGAGGGAGTGGGCACTGAAGCTTTCTTT
CASSLDSEGVGTEAFF
>TRBJ2-3|few|TRBV5-1|TRBD2
TGCGCCAGCAGCCCCAAACCCAGCGGGGGGTCCGGGGGAGATACGCAGTATTTT
CASSPKPSGGSGGDTQYF
>TRBJ1-5|few|TRBV28|NA
TGTGCCAGCAGCCTAACGGGGGGGGGTCAGCCCCAGCATTTT
CASSLTGGGQPQHF
>TRBJ1-2|NA|TRBV6-1|NA
TGTGCCAGCAGTGAGACAGGCCACTATGGCTACACCTTC
CASSETGHYGYTF
>TRBJ1-6|NA|TRBV19|NA
TGTGCCAGTAGTAGTCAGGGGAATCCACCCCTCCACTTT
CASSSQGNPPLHF
>TRBJ2-5|NA|TRBV4-2|TRBD2
TGTGCCAGCAGCCAAGGGGGTAGCGGGGGGGCTCAGGAGACCCAGTACTTC
CASSQGGSGGAQETQYF
>TRBJ2-7|NA|TRBV6-1|NA
TGTGCCAGCAGTGAATTGCGGGGCACCTCCTACGAGCAGTACTTC
CASSELRGTSYEQYF
>TRBJ1-4|NA|TRBV7-9|NA
TGTGCCAGCAGCCACCCCGATAGTCCGAATGAAAAACTGTTTTTT
CASSHPDSPNEKLFF
>TRBJ1-2|NA|TRBV5-1|TRBD1
TGCGCCAGCAGCTTGGGGGACAGGGCCTATGGCTACACCTTC
CASSLGDRAYGYTF
>TRBJ1-2|NA|TRBV6-6|TRBD1
TGTGCCAGCGGGGACAGGGCCTTGGGCTACACCTTC
CASGDRALGYTF
>TRBJ2-7|once|TRBV6-1|TRBD1
TGTGCTACGAACCGGGACAGACTCTACGAGCAGTACTTC
CATNRDRLYEQYF
>TRBJ1-6|NA|TRBV28|TRBD1
TGTGCCAGCAGTCCACCCGGACGGGACAGGGGGCGAGACCTCCACTTT
CASSPPGRDRGRDLHF
>TRBJ2-5|NA|TRBV5-1|TRBD2
TGCGCCAGCAGCTTCCTACCGACTAGCGGGGGCCAAGAGACCCAGTACTTC
CASSFLPTSGGQETQYF
>TRBJ1-1|NA|TRBV20-1|NA
TGCAGTGCTAGAGACCCTCCTGAAGCTTTCTTT
CSARDPPEAFF
>TRBJ1-5|NA|TRBV6-1|NA
TGTGCCAGCAGTTTGAAGGAGGATAGCAATCAGCCCCAGCATTTT
CASSLKEDSNQPQHF
>TRBJ1-5|NA|TRBV6-5|NA
TGTGCCAGCAAACCTTGGACAGATAGCAATCAGCCCCAGCATTTT
CASKPWTDSNQPQHF